One sample yielded the 13 T cell receptor beta chains listed below, sequenced in a study of cytomegalovirus exposure and HLA in healthy donors. Primers: 60 Vbeta forward and 13 Jbeta reverse. TCRdb's copy holds only in-frame clones and misses some; the assay was immunoSEQ multiplex PCR. The sample carries 100,000 to 150,000 clones, 70% to 80% recorded once. Sequencing was carried out using PBMCs. These receptor sequences come from a man aged 35-49 years in good health and CMV-seronegative.

This clone has more than one count but fewer than ten. The chain uses TRBV4-3 and TRBJ2-5; the D gene is possibly TRBD2 (6 bases). Germline CDR1 is LGHNA and CDR2 is YSLEER. Trimming took off 4 bases at V and 5 bases at J, with 17 bases between the two ends. This CDR3 has 15 amino acids. The CDR3 protein is CASSRGDGSGETQYF. In DNA form, the CDR3 reads TGCGCCAGCAGCCGAGGGGACGGGAGCGGGGAGACCCAGTACTTC.

V usage is TRBV11-3 and J usage is TRBJ2-2, with 11 bases fitting TRBD1. In germline, CDR1 is SGHNT, CDR2 YENEEA. V lost 3 bases, J lost 4 bases, and 16 bases stayed unmatched. CDR3 size: 20 residues. CDR3 protein: CASSFEFVRTGGAGTGELFF. The DNA of the CDR3 is TGTGCCAGCAGCTTTGAATTTGTCCGGACAGGGGGCGCGGGCACCGGGGAGCTGTTTTTT.

CDR3 loop: CASSSNVGSSGYGYTF. CDR3 DNA: TGTGCCAGCAGCTCTAACGTAGGCTCCTCGGGCTATGGCTACACCTTC. This chain joins TRBV7-2 and TRBJ1-2; no clear D gene. Trimming left V 4 bases short and J 4 bases short, with 19 bases between. The CDR3 is 16 amino acids. Germline loops: CDR1 SGHTA, CDR2 FQGNSA.

The chain uses TRBV28 and TRBJ1-1; D perhaps matches TRBD1 (5 bases). Germline-derived CDR1 and CDR2 are MDHEN and SYDVKM. The V and J ends lost 5 bases and 1 base respectively, with 17 bases between them. The CDR3 is made up of 16 amino acids. The CDR3 protein is CASSPLWGDPNTEAFF. DNA for the CDR3: TGTGCCAGCAGTCCGCTCTGGGGGGACCCGAACACTGAAGCTTTCTTT.

The V and J genes are TRBV2 and TRBJ2-7, with D possibly being TRBD1 (5 bases). The CDR3 is 15 amino acids. From germline, CDR1 is SNHLY and CDR2 FYNNEI. V lost 10 bases, J lost 6 bases, and 25 bases lay in between. The CDR3 loop reads CATGIGVPGPSEQYF. The CDR3 nucleotides read TGTGCCACCGGAATAGGGGTACCCGGCCCCAGCGAGCAGTACTTC.

The gene calls are TRBV11-2 and TRBJ2-1, with a weak D call TRBD1 (6 bases). Germline CDR1 and CDR2: SGHAT and FQNNGV. This CDR3 is built from 15 residues. Trimming removed 5 bases at V and 6 bases at J, with 17 bases between. The CDR3 region is CASSAGVYLLNEQFF. The CDR3 DNA follows: TGTGCCAGCAGCGCAGGGGTTTACCTCCTCAATGAGCAGTTCTTC.

This chain links TRBV28 with TRBJ1-1, with a weak D call TRBD1 (6 bases). CDR3 length: 15 residues. Germline-derived CDR1 and CDR2 are MDHEN and SYDVKM. V lost 6 bases to trimming and J lost 0 bases, with 14 bases between them. The CDR3 sequence: CASRIQGSMNTEAFF. CDR3 coding DNA: TGTGCCAGCAGGATACAGGGCTCCATGAACACTGAAGCTTTCTTT.

J is TRBJ2-1 and V is TRBV7-2, with 10 bases aligning to TRBD2. The ends lost 4 bases at V and 10 bases at J; junction bases unmatched: 10. Per germline, CDR1 SGHTA and CDR2 FQGNSA. CDR3 length equals 15 residues. DNA of the CDR3: TGTGCCAGCAGCTCTAGCGGGGGACGTACGGGGGAGCAGTTCTTC. Protein sequence: CASSSSGGRTGEQFF.

The V gene is TRBV7-8, the J gene TRBJ1-5; D unresolved. With 0 bases removed from V and 5 bases from J, the gap between germline ends came to 11 bases. This CDR3 region has 15 residues. Germline V gene sequence: CDR1 SGHVS, CDR2 FQNEAQ. CDR3 sequence: CASSLALAVDQPQHF. CDR3 bases: TGTGCCAGCAGCTTAGCGTTGGCGGTAGATCAGCCCCAGCATTTT.

The table lists this clone with a count of one. The germline gene is not matched at one end of the junction; a read error may be the cause. The CDR3 loop reads CSSSFVAGVSGANVLTF. The DNA of the CDR3 is TGTTCCAGCAGCTTTGTAGCGGGGGTCTCTGGGGCCAACGTCCTGACTTTC. This chain joins TRBV7-9 and TRBJ2-6, with TRBD2 matching over 9 bases. Germline loops: CDR1 SEHNR, CDR2 FQNEAQ (reference sequence). This CDR3 comprises 17 residues. Drawing the rest from reference TRBV7-9 and TRBJ2-6, the complete variable domain is DTGVSQNPRHKITKRGQNVTFRCDPISEHNRLYWYRQTLGQGPEFLTYFQNEAQLEKSRLLSDRFSAERPKGSFSTLEIQRTEQGDSAMYLCSSSFVAGVSGANVLTFGAGSRLTVL.

V usage is TRBV16 and J usage is TRBJ1-1, with TRBD1 as a possible D gene (5 bases). Germline CDR1 reads KGHSY; CDR2 reads FQNENV. The CDR3 is 12 residues long. Trimming took off 4 bases at V and 10 bases at J, with 13 bases between the two ends. CDR3 region: CASSLQQVRAFF. Here the CDR3 DNA reads TGTGCCAGCAGCCTCCAACAGGTTAGAGCTTTCTTT.

The V call is TRBV19, the J call TRBJ2-3, with a weak D call TRBD2 (6 bases). There are 15 residues in the CDR3. Germline V lookup: CDR1 LNHDA, CDR2 SQIVND (reference sequence). The V gene lost 7 bases and the J gene lost 5 bases, with 19 bases spanning the gap. This CDR3 is CASNPRTLGGDTQYF. CDR3 DNA: TGTGCCAGTAACCCTCGTACACTCGGGGGAGATACGCAGTATTTT.

The chain couples TRBV4-3 to TRBJ1-6; D is ambiguous. CDR1 and CDR2 from the germline V gene are LGHNA and YSLEER. Deletions cut 5 bases from V and 0 bases from J, with 14 bases between. The CDR3 spans 17 residues. CDR3 in amino acids: CASSLGLEGSYNSPLHF. For the CDR3, the DNA is TGCGCCAGCAGCTTGGGGTTAGAGGGCTCCTATAATTCACCCCTCCACTTT.